This T cell receptor (beta chain) originates from a study of chemoradiotherapy in HPV16-positive cancers. TCRdb keeps only in-frame clones here, not all; method: immunoSEQ multiplex PCR. The table lists 8,200 or so clones, 70% to 90% of them singletons. V was clipped by 0 bases and J by 1 base, with 9 bases between them. Looked up from germline, CDR1 is MNHEY and CDR2 is SVGAGI. This CDR3 region has 15 residues. Sequencing was performed on tumor tissue, taken from a patient who underwent chemoradiotherapy. This TCR derives from a human donor with HPV-associated anogenital cancer. The chain carries TRBV6-5 and TRBJ1-1; no clear D. CDR3 protein: CASSYSAGKNTEAFF. DNA for the CDR3: TGTGCCAGCAGTTACTCGGCGGGGAAGAACACTGAAGCTTTCTTT.